The clone carrying this TCR beta chain was counted a few times. Its antigen is as yet unknown. TCRdb reanalysed the reads using MiXCR and keeps one entry per CDR3 protein. The sample contains 650,000 to 900,000 distinct CDR3 sequences, over 25% of which appear only once. The CDR3 has 14 residues. V was shortened by 2 bases and J by 3 bases, with 10 bases between the two germline ends. These data come from a study of T cell repertoires in cytomegalovirus infection. Points from the study as a whole: HLA-C-restricted CMV-specific TCR beta clonotypes prevailed in the ex vivo response.

The rearrangement links TRBV12-3 or TRBV12-4 to TRBJ1-2, with D possibly TRBD1 on 5 matching bases. This sequence originates from a human donor in good health (CMV status not recorded). Some clones in this sample may be carry-over from other donors' samples. The material was cultured CD8+ T cells from PBMCs, obtained from culture after CMV antigen stimulation. CDR3 loop: CASSLYLGDYGYTF. In DNA form, the CDR3 reads TGTGCCAGCAGTTTATACTTAGGGGACTATGGCTACACCTTC.